The source of this T cell receptor (beta chain) is a study of CD8+ T cells in alopecia areata. PBMCs, the starting material, were the source of sorted CD4+ and CD8+ T cells. Isolated RNA was reverse transcribed into cDNA used as the sequencing template. The table came from immunoSEQ multiplex PCR; TCRdb's copy has only in-frame clones and leaves some out. The sample has under 130,000 clones; around 50% are singletons. To note about this clone: The antigen is unknown.

Study-wide findings and caveats: Patients shared TCRs less clearly than mice did, possibly owing to HLA. Clonality exceeded that of normal scalp in lesional scalp, most notably in alopecia totalis/universalis. When scalp samples are sequenced, resident alphabeta T cells of normal skin are also captured.

This CDR3 region has 13 residues. Looked up from germline, CDR1 is SGHDT and CDR2 is YYEEEE. The ends were cut back, 7 bases at V and 2 bases at J, with 13 bases in the middle. The sequence was collected from a human donor in good health. Sample: CD4+ T cells sorted from blood. This chain joins TRBV5-6 and TRBJ2-7; D is undetermined. Here the CDR3 reads CASRVLAAYEQYF. The CDR3 coding sequence is TGTGCCAGCCGGGTCTTGGCGGCCTACGAGCAGTACTTC.